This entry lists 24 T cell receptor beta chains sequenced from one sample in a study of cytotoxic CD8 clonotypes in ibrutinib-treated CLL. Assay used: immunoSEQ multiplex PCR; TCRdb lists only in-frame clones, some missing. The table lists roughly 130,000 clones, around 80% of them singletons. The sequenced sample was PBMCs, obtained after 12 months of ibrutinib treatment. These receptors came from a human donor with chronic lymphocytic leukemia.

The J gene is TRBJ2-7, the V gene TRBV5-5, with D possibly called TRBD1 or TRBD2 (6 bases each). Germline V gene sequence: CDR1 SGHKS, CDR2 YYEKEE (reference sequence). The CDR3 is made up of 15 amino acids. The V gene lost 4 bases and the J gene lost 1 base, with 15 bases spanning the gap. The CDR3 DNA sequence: TGTGCCAGCAGCCTTACCGGGGGCGCGTCCTACGAGCAGTACTTC. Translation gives CASSLTGGASYEQYF.

The CDR3 DNA sequence: TGCAGCGTTGAAGAGTCCAGGGCCACCGGGGAGCTGTTTTTT. Protein: CSVEESRATGELFF. The chain recombines TRBV29-1 with TRBJ2-2; a weak D match, TRBD1 (5 bases). The CDR3 runs 14 residues. Germline V lookup: CDR1 SQVTM, CDR2 ANQGSEA. V lost 0 bases and J lost 4, with 9 bases in between.

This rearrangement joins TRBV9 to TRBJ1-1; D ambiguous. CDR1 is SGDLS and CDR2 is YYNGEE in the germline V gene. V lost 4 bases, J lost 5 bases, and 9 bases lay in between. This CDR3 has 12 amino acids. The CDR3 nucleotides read TGTGCCAGCAGCTCCCGTGGGACTGAAGCTTTCTTT. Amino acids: CASSSRGTEAFF.

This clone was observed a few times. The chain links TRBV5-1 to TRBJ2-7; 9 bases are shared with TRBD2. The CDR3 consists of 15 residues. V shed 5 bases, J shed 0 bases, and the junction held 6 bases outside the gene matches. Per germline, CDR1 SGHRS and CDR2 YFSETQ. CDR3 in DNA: TGCGCCAGCAGTCTAGCGGGGTCGAGCTCCTACGAGCAGTACTTC. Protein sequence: CASSLAGSSSYEQYF.

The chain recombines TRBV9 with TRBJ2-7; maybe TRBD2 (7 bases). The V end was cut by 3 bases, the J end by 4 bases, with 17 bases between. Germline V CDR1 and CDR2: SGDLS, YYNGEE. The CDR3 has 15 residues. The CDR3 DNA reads TGTGCCAGCAGCGGGGAGGGGGGACGGCCGTACGAGCAGTACTTC. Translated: CASSGEGGRPYEQYF.

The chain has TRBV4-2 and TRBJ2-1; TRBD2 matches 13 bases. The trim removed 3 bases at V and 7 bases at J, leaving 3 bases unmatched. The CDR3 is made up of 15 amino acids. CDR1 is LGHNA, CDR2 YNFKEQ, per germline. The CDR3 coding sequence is TGTGCCAGCAGCCACGGGACTAGCGGGACAAATGAGCAGTTCTTC. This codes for CASSHGTSGTNEQFF.

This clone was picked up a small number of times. The CDR3 DNA sequence: TGTGCCAGCAGCCTGGGACAGGACACCGGGGAGCTGTTTTTT. It is translated as CASSLGQDTGELFF. V usage is TRBV25-1 and J usage is TRBJ2-2; 8 bases fit TRBD1. This CDR3 has 14 residues. V trimming: 6 bases; J trimming: 3 bases; junction bases outside the gene matches: 3. CDR1 is MGHDK and CDR2 is SYGVNS in the germline V gene.

CDR3 amino acids: CASSLAADPNNEQFF. Here the CDR3 DNA reads TGCGCCAGCAGCCTAGCCGCCGACCCCAACAATGAGCAGTTCTTC. This chain connects TRBV4-1 to TRBJ2-1; D gene uncertain. V was shortened by 4 bases and J by 5 bases, with 15 bases between the two germline ends. The CDR3 spans 15 residues. Germline assignment: CDR1 MGHRA and CDR2 YSYEKL.

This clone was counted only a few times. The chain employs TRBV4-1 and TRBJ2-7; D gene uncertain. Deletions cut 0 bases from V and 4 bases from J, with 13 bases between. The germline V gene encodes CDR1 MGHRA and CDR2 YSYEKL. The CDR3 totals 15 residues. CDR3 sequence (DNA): TGCGCCAGCAGCCAAGATGAGCAAGCTAGGTACGAGCAGTACTTC. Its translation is CASSQDEQARYEQYF.

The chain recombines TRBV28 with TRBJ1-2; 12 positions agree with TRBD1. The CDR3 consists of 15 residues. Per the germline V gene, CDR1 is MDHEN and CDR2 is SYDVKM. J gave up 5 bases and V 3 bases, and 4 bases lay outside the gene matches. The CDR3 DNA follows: TGTGCCAGCAGTTTTCGGGACAGGGGGCTTTATGGCTACACCTTC. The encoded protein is CASSFRDRGLYGYTF.

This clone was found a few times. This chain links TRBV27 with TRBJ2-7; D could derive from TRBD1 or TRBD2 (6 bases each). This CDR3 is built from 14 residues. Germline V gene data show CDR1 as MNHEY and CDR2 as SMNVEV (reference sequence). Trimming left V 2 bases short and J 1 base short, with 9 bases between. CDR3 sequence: CASSLTGASYEQYF. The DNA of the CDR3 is TGTGCCAGCAGTTTAACGGGGGCATCCTACGAGCAGTACTTC.

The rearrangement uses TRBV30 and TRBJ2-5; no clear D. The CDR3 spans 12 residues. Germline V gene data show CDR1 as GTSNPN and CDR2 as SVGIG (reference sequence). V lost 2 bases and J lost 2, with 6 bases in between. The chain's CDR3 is CAWSRVQETQYF. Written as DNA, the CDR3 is TGTGCCTGGAGTAGGGTGCAAGAGACCCAGTACTTC.

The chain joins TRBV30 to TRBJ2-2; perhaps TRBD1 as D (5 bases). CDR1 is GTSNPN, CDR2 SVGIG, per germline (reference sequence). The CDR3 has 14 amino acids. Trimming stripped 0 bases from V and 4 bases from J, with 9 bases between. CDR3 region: CAWSVGLGTGELFF. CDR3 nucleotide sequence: TGTGCCTGGAGTGTGGGGCTCGGCACCGGGGAGCTGTTTTTT. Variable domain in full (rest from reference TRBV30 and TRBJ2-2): SQTIHQWPATLVQPVGSPLSLECTVEGTSNPNLYWYRQAAGRGLQLLFYSVGIGQISSEVPQNLSASRPQDRQFILSSKKLLLSDSGFYLCAWSVGLGTGELFFGEGSRLTVL.

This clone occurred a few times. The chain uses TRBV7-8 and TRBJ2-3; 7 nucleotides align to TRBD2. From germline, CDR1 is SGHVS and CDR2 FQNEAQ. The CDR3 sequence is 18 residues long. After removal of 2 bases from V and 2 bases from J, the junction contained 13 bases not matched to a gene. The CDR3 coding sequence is TGTGCCAGCAGCTTATCGGCGGGTCGGGGGGAGGACACAGATACGCAGTATTTT. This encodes CASSLSAGRGEDTDTQYF.

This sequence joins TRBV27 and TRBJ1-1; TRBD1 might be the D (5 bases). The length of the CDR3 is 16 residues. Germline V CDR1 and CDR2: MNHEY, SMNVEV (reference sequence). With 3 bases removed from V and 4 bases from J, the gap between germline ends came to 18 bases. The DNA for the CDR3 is TGTGCCAGCAGTTTTATACCGGGGGGAGACGGCACTGAAGCTTTCTTT. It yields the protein CASSFIPGGDGTEAFF.

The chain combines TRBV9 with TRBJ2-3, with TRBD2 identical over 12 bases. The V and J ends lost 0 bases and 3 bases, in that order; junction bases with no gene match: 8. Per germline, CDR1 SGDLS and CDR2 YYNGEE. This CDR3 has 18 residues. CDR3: CASSVDLLAGGPTDTQYF. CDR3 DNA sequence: TGTGCCAGCAGCGTAGACCTGCTAGCGGGAGGGCCTACAGATACGCAGTATTTT.

As DNA, the CDR3 is TGTGCCAGCAGCTTGGACGGCGGGAGGGCAAATGAGCAGTTCTTC. Protein product: CASSLDGGRANEQFF. The rearrangement links TRBV5-4 to TRBJ2-1, with 9 bases fitting TRBD2. The CDR3 length is 15 residues. J gave up 7 bases and V 0 bases, and 5 bases lay outside the gene matches. The germline CDR1 and CDR2 sequences are SGHNT and YYREEE (reference sequence).

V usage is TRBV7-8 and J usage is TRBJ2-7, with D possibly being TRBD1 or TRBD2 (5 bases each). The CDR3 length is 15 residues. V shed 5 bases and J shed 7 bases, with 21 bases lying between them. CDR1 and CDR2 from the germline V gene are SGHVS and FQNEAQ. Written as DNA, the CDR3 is TGTGCCAGCAGCCTGGAACGGGGCCCCTTCTCGGAGCAGTACTTC. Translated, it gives CASSLERGPFSEQYF.

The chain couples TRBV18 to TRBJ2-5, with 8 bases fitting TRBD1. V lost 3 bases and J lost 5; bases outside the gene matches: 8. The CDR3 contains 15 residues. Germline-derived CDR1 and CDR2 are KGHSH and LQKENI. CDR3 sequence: CASSPSGGALETQYF. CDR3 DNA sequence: TGTGCCAGCTCACCTTCAGGGGGCGCCTTGGAGACCCAGTACTTC.

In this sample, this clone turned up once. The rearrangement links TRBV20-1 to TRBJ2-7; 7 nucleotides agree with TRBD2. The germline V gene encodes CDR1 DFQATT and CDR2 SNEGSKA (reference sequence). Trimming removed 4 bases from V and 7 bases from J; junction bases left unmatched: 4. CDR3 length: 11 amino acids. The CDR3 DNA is TGCAGTGCTAAGGGAGGGAGGGAGCAGTACTTC. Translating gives CSAKGGREQYF.

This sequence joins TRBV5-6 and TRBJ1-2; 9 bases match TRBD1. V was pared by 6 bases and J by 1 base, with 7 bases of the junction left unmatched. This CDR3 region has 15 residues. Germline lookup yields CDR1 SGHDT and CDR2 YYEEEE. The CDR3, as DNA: TGTGCCAGCACGGTTAGGGACAGGGATAACTATGGCTACACCTTC. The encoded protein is CASTVRDRDNYGYTF.

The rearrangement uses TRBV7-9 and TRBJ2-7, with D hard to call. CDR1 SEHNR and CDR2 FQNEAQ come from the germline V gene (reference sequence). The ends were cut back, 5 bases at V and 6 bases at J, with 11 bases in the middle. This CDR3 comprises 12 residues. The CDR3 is CASSPPGGEQYF. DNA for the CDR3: TGTGCCAGCAGCCCTCCAGGTGGCGAGCAGTACTTC.

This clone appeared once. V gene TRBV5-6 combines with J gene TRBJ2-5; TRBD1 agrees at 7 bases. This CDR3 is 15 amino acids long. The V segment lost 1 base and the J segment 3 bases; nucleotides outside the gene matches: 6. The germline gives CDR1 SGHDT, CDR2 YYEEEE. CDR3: CASSLLLTGEETQYF. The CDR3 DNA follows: TGTGCCAGCAGCTTGTTGTTAACAGGGGAAGAGACCCAGTACTTC.

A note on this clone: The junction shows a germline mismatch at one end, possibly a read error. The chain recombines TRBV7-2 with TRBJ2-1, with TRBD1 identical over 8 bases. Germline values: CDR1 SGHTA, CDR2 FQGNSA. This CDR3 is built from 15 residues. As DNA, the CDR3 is TGTGCTAGCAGCCCCGGGACAGGCGGCGACAATGAGCAGTTCTTC. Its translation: CASSPGTGGDNEQFF.